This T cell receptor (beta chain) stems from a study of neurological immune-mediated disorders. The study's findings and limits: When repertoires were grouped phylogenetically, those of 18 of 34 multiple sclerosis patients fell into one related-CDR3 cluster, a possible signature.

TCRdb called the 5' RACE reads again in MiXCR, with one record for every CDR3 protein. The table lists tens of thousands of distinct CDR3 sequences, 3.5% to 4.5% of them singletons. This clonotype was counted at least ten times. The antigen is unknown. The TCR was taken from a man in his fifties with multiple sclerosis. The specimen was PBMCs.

The CDR3 region is CSARDASNQPQHF. CDR3 bases: TGCAGTGCTAGAGACGCTAGCAATCAGCCCCAGCATTTT. The V and J genes are TRBV20-1 and TRBJ1-5; D remains ambiguous. CDR3 length: 13 amino acids. The germline CDR1 and CDR2 sequences are DFQATT and SNEGSKA (reference sequence). Trimming took 0 bases from V and 0 from J, leaving 3 bases between them.